The clone carrying this TCR beta chain was counted at least ten times. What it binds is unknown. This sample stems from a study of T cells after posttransplantation cyclophosphamide. The related graft donor's blood sample was taken on the day of bone marrow donation. Whole-study findings and limits: Recipient CMV seropositivity and CMV reactivation strongly tracked TRB clonality. Blood and skin or GI T cell repertoires showed limited TRB overlap. Later blood repertoires were often dominated by clones from the donor CD8+ memory compartment.

Sequencing used immunoSEQ multiplex PCR; TCRdb keeps in-frame clones, though not all of them. The data show tens of thousands of clones, none appearing only once, with 2% to 2.5% held by the ten largest. In germline, CDR1 is SNHLY, CDR2 FYNNEI. The CDR3 loop spans 15 amino acids. Trimming stripped 10 bases from V and 4 bases from J, with 23 bases between. Source material: PBMCs. The sequence derives from a man aged 35-49 years in good health, CMV-negative, and a related stem cell transplant donor. The chain links TRBV2 to TRBJ2-7; TRBD2 is a possible D gene (6 bases). The DNA of the CDR3 is TGTGCCACCCTCTGGACTAAAATCTCCAGTTACGAGCAGTACTTC. Its translation: CATLWTKISSYEQYF.